This TCR beta chain was retrieved from a study of blood T cell repertoires in COVID-19. Overall study: Material from acute and convalescent COVID-19 was sourced from the United States, Italy and Spain. From T cells, B-cell-depleted T cells, or PBMCs came the material, which was cDNA or gDNA.

Authors' analysis steps: Scientists estimated how many nucleated cells there were by amplifying reference gene primers. Method: immunoSEQ multiplex PCR; TCRdb's copy keeps in-frame clones and lacks some. That table gives V, J and clone size, and the DNA gave D and trimming. The sample lists roughly 120,000 clones; over 80% were seen once. Germline assignment: CDR1 SGHAT and CDR2 FQDESV (reference sequence). Trimming removed 1 base at V and 2 bases at J, with 13 bases between. CDR3 length: 16 amino acids. This clonotype was obtained from a woman aged 70 to 79 with acute or convalescent COVID-19. The sample comprised peripheral blood. The rearrangement joins TRBV11-1 to TRBJ2-3, with D tentatively TRBD1 (6 bases). The CDR3 sequence: CASSLGTDPTTDTQYF. As DNA, the CDR3 is TGTGCCAGCAGCTTAGGGACAGACCCCACCACAGATACGCAGTATTTT.